This T cell receptor beta chain was documented in a study of T cell responses to AZD1222 COVID-19 vaccine. V gave up 4 bases and J gave up 7 bases; unmatched junction bases: 9. This CDR3 is 16 amino acids long. Germline CDR1 and CDR2: SGHAT and FQNNGV. Clones were sequenced by immunoSEQ multiplex PCR, and TCRdb holds only the in-frame ones, with some missing. The table lists roughly 150,000 clones, over 85% of them singletons. The rearrangement uses TRBV11-2 and TRBJ2-1, with 11 bases lining up with TRBD2. This TCR was recovered from an adult in good health. This sample comprised peripheral blood, obtained on day 0 of AZD1222 vaccination. CDR3 loop: CASSSVTSGVPNEQFF. The CDR3 DNA reads as TGTGCCAGCAGCTCAGTGACTAGCGGGGTACCGAATGAGCAGTTCTTC. Complete variable domain (other parts from reference TRBV11-2 and TRBJ2-1): EAGVAQSPRYKIIEKRQSVAFWCNPISGHATLYWYQQILGQGPKLLIQFQNNGVVDDSQLPKDRFSAERLKGVDSTLKIQPAKLEDSAVYLCASSSVTSGVPNEQFFGPGTRLTVL.